This T cell receptor beta chain comes out of a study of T cell repertoires in cytomegalovirus infection. One entry per CDR3 protein, called by TCRdb with MiXCR from the reads. The table includes 200,000 to 300,000 distinct CDR3 sequences, roughly 10% detected once. Germline lookup yields CDR1 SQVTM and CDR2 ANQGSEA. This CDR3 is 13 amino acids long. Trimming removed 6 bases from V and 4 bases from J; junction bases left unmatched: 8. Study-wide points: Cumulated frequencies of public TCR beta families served to identify carriers of CMV plus the relevant HLA. It was HLA-C-restricted CMV-specific TCR beta clonotypes that dominated the response ex vivo.

Comment on this clonotype: Its antigen is unidentified.

The receptor comes from a human donor in good health (CMV status not recorded). Some clones in this sample may be carry-over from other donors' samples. The sequencing sample was made of PBMCs. The V and J genes are TRBV29-1 and TRBJ2-7, with 8 positions matching TRBD2. The CDR3 reads CSVAAGATYEQYF. Written as DNA, the CDR3 is TGCAGCGTCGCAGCGGGAGCTACTTACGAGCAGTACTTC.